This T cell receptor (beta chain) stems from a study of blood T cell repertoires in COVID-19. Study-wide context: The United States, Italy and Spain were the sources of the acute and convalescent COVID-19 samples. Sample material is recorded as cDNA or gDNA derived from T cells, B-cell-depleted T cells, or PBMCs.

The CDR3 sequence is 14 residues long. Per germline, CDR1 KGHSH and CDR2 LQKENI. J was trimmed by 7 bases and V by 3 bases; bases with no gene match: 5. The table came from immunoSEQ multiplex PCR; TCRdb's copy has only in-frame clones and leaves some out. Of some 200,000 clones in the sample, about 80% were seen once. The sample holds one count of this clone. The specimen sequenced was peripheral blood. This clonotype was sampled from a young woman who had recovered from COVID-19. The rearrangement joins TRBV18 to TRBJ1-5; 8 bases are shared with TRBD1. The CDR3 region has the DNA TGTGCCAGCTCACCTTACAGGGGGGGACAGCCCCAGCATTTT. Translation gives CASSPYRGGQPQHF.